This record covers a single TCR beta chain. Its matching antigen is unknown. The data were produced by immunoSEQ multiplex PCR, yet TCRdb's version contains in-frame clones alone and is incomplete. Here the sample spans fewer than 250,000 clones, almost 95% being singletons. The data stem from a study of T cell responses to AZD1222 COVID-19 vaccine. Study observations and caveats: Baseline testing showed seropositivity in only a handful of AZD1222 recipients. CD4 TCRs linked to vaccination spanned spike, dominating at 160-218 and 743-854.

The CDR3 consists of 12 residues. Trimming at V came to 4 bases and at J to 7 bases, leaving 3 bases not matched to a gene. Germline lookup yields CDR1 GTSNPN and CDR2 SVGIG (reference sequence). The rearrangement uses TRBV30 and TRBJ2-1; 8 bases are a match to TRBD2. The sequences come from peripheral blood, collected on day 0 of AZD1222 vaccination. This TCR was sampled from an adult in good health. In DNA, the CDR3 is TGTGCCTGGAACCGCGGGGGGAATGAGCAGTTCTTC. Translation gives CAWNRGGNEQFF.